The 13 T cell receptor beta chains listed next were all sequenced from one sample in a study of OX40 agonist ivuxolimab in advanced cancers. This table comes from immunoSEQ multiplex PCR, and its TCRdb copy is limited to in-frame clones, with some not included. The repertoire consists of fewer than 95,000 clones, with about 92% occurring once and the leading ten covering around 3.4%. Sequenced here: CD4+ or CD8+ T cells sorted from blood, sampled in a trial of the OX40 agonist ivuxolimab. All receptors come from an adult with an advanced solid tumor such as melanoma, head and neck, liver or kidney cancer.

The chain has TRBV25-1 and TRBJ2-7, with D uncertain. Germline V CDR1 and CDR2: MGHDK, SYGVNS. This CDR3 is 14 amino acids long. V shed 3 bases and J shed 0 bases, with 9 bases lying between them. The DNA for the CDR3 is TGTGCCAGCAGTGACAGAAGATTCTCCTACGAGCAGTACTTC. Translated: CASSDRRFSYEQYF.

This clone was picked up one time. The chain is built from TRBV6-1 and TRBJ1-2; TRBD1 matches at 7 bases. This CDR3 comprises 14 residues. The J segment lost 4 bases and the V segment lost 9 bases, leaving 11 bases of the junction unmatched. The germline gives CDR1 MNHNS, CDR2 SASEGT. The CDR3 is CASTPGQAPYGYTF. DNA for the CDR3: TGTGCCAGTACCCCCGGACAGGCCCCCTATGGCTACACCTTC.

A word on this clone: This CDR3 is also generated by other DNA sequences in the sample. The chain couples TRBV27 to TRBJ2-3, with unresolved D. The germline CDR1 and CDR2 sequences are MNHEY and SMNVEV (reference sequence). V dropped 2 bases and J dropped 1 base, with 1 base sitting between them. The CDR3 totals 12 residues. The CDR3 loop is CASSLGTDTQYF. The CDR3 bases are TGTGCCAGCAGTTTAGGCACAGATACGCAGTATTTT.

J is TRBJ1-3 and V is TRBV25-1, with D uncertain. Trimming took 1 base from V and 0 from J, leaving 10 bases between them. CDR1 and CDR2 (germline): MGHDK, SYGVNS. This CDR3 contains 16 residues. CDR3: CASSEFKAYSGNTIYF. The CDR3 bases are TGTGCCAGCAGTGAATTCAAGGCGTACTCTGGAAACACCATATATTTT.

The chain couples TRBV5-1 to TRBJ2-7, with D unresolved. The V end was cut by 0 bases, the J end by 3 bases, with 7 bases between. Germline V gives CDR1 SGHRS, CDR2 YFSETQ. The length of the CDR3 is 13 residues. This chain's CDR3 is CASSLEGNYEQYF. The CDR3 DNA follows: TGCGCCAGCAGCTTGGAGGGCAACTACGAGCAGTACTTC. The full variable domain, completed using reference TRBV5-1 and TRBJ2-7, is KAGVTQTPRYLIKTRGQQVTLSCSPISGHRSVSWYQQTPGQGLQFLFEYFSETQRNKGNFPGRFSGRQFSNSRSEMNVSTLELGDSALYLCASSLEGNYEQYFGPGTRLTVT.

This clone was found once. The gene calls are TRBV7-9 and TRBJ1-1, with TRBD1 matching over 9 bases. CDR3 size: 15 residues. The ends lost 5 bases at V and 3 bases at J; junction bases unmatched: 7. Germline V CDR1 and CDR2: SEHNR, FQNEAQ (reference sequence). The CDR3 DNA is TGTGCCAGCAGCCCGCGGGACAGGGAGGACACTGAAGCTTTCTTT. Protein product: CASSPRDREDTEAFF.

CDR3 nucleotide sequence: TGTGCCAGCAGTTTATCCCCGACGAGCTCCTACAATGAGCAGTTCTTC. This sequence encodes CASSLSPTSSYNEQFF. This chain uses TRBV27 with TRBJ2-1; no clear D gene. The CDR3 is made up of 16 amino acids. Germline CDR1 MNHEY, CDR2 SMNVEV (reference sequence). Trimming left V 0 bases short and J 0 bases short, with 9 bases between.

The CDR3 nucleotides are TGCGCCAGCAGCTCGATACGTGCCGGGACAGGGACCTACGAGCAGTACTTC. Translating gives CASSSIRAGTGTYEQYF. This chain uses TRBV5-1 with TRBJ2-7; 9 nucleotides align to TRBD1. Germline lookup yields CDR1 SGHRS and CDR2 YFSETQ. V lost 3 bases to trimming and J lost 2 bases; unmatched junction nucleotides: 12. This CDR3 comprises 17 residues.

V usage is TRBV7-8 and J usage is TRBJ2-2, with TRBD2 identical over 10 bases. V lost 5 bases and J lost 0; bases outside the gene matches: 3. This CDR3 spans 16 amino acids. CDR1 and CDR2 from the germline V gene are SGHVS and FQNEAQ. The CDR3 bases are TGTGCCAGCAGCCCCGGACTAGCGGCGAACACCGGGGAGCTGTTTTTT. Its translation: CASSPGLAANTGELFF.

The chain carries TRBV5-5 and TRBJ2-7; perhaps TRBD1 as D (6 bases). The CDR3 is made up of 15 amino acids. Germline CDR1 reads SGHKS; CDR2 reads YYEKEE (reference sequence). V was cut by 0 bases and J by 4 bases, with 14 bases left in between. The DNA for the CDR3 is TGTGCCAGCAGCTTGGGGTCGGGACAAAGGTACGAGCAGTACTTC. Protein product: CASSLGSGQRYEQYF. Full variable domain (outside the CDR3, taken from reference TRBV5-5 and TRBJ2-7): DAGVTQSPTHLIKTRGQQVTLRCSPISGHKSVSWYQQVLGQGPQFIFQYYEKEERGRGNFPDRFSARQFPNYSSELNVNALLLGDSALYLCASSLGSGQRYEQYFGPGTRLTVT.

The chain has TRBV21-1 and TRBJ2-3; no DNA check was done on the table's D call, TRBD1. TRBV21-1 constitutes a pseudogene. The CDR3 spans 15 residues. The CDR3 DNA follows: TGTGCCAGCGGAAGGACAGTTAGAGGCGCAGATACGCAGTATTTT. Encoded protein: CASGRTVRGADTQYF.

The V and J genes are TRBV5-1 and TRBJ1-1; D call uncertain. The ends were cut back, 1 base at V and 1 base at J, with 2 bases in the middle. The CDR3 extends over 12 amino acids. Germline V gene lookup returns CDR1 SGHRS and CDR2 YFSETQ. CDR3 DNA sequence: TGCGCCAGCAGCTTGACGAACACTGAAGCTTTCTTT. It specifies CASSLTNTEAFF.

This chain connects TRBV30 to TRBJ2-7; 10 nucleotides line up with TRBD1. With V trimmed by 0 bases and J by 1 base, 12 bases remained unmatched. Germline lookup yields CDR1 GTSNPN and CDR2 SVGIG (reference sequence). The length of the CDR3 is 18 residues. CDR3 amino acids: CAWSVWEAWDRGSYEQYF. The CDR3 region has the DNA TGTGCCTGGAGTGTATGGGAGGCCTGGGACAGGGGTTCCTACGAGCAGTACTTC.